This T cell receptor (beta chain) came from a study of blood T cell dynamics during melanoma immunotherapy. Study overall: Patients with metastatic melanoma got pembrolizumab or nivolumab-ipilimumab as first-line care.

Germline V gene lookup returns CDR1 SGHNT and CDR2 YENEEA. CDR3 size: 14 residues. V lost 3 bases, J lost 3 bases, and 12 bases lay in between. Stated time point: week 3, after first cycle of checkpoint inhibitor. Blood was drawn before treatment and at week 3 after checkpoint blockade. Profiled with immunoSEQ multiplex PCR; TCRdb holds only in-frame clones, not every one. The profile shows about 14,000 clones, 80% to 90% of them singletons. Sequencing used blood, obtained from a patient treated with checkpoint blockade. The sequence was collected from a human donor with melanoma. The V and J genes are TRBV11-3 and TRBJ2-7; no definite D call. As DNA, the CDR3 is TGTGCCAGCAGCTTTATTGGTGGCGTCTACGAGCAGTACTTC. This sequence encodes CASSFIGGVYEQYF.